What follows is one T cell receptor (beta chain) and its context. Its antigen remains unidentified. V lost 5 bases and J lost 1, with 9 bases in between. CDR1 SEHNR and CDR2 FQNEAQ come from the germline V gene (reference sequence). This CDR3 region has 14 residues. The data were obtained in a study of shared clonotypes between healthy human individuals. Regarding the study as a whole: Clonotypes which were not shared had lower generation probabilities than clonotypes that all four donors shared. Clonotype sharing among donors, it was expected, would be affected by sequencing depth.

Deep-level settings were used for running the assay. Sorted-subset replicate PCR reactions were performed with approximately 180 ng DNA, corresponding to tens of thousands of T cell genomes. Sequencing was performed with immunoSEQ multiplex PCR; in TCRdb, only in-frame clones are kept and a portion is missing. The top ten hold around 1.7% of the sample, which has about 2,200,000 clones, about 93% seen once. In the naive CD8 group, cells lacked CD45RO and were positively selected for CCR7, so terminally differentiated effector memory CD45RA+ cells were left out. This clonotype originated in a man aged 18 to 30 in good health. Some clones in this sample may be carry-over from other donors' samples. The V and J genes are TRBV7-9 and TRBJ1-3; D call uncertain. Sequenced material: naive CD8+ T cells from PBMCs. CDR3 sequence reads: CASSERYSGNTIYF. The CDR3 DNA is TGTGCCAGCAGCGAGCGGTATTCTGGAAACACCATATATTTT.